This record covers a single T cell receptor beta chain. Antigen: not known. This specimen comes from a study of blood T cells in healthy people across ages. Study-wide results and caveats: Investigators treated diversity estimates from one million T cells as underestimates.

This CDR3 has 14 residues. From germline, CDR1 is LGHDT and CDR2 YNNKEL (reference sequence). It was with a sample-barcoded 5' primer and a J-beta primer mix that a second PCR of roughly 7 to 12 cycles was run. TCRdb used MiXCR to reprocess the 5' RACE reads, holding one entry per CDR3 protein. This sample has about 1 million distinct CDR3 sequences, with around 45% found just once. No fewer than 6 micrograms of total RNA were isolated from every sample. The clonotype comes from an older woman in good health. The V and J genes are TRBV3-1 and TRBJ2-5, with TRBD2 matching over 7 bases. The closer fit of TRBJ2-7 to the DNA end suggests the J call may be wrong. Sequenced: blood. CDR3 nucleotides: TGTGCCAGCAGCCTGAGACTAGCTACCCGCGAGCAGTACTTC. This sequence encodes CASSLRLATREQYF.